What follows is one T cell receptor (beta chain) and its context. Antigen unknown. This entry belongs to a study of T cells expressing NK-cell markers. Study findings and constraints: More than five donors showed dominant NKG2C+ clonotypes comprising roughly 1.0-7.0% of their CD8+ T cells. Dominance of the CD3+CD56-NKG2C+ fraction by these clonotypes also held in a handful of donors.

The CDR3 has 17 residues. The V gene's germline CDR1 is LGHDT and CDR2 YNNKEL (reference sequence). What made the TCR beta cDNA was 5'RACE template switching with UMIs. TCRdb reanalyzed the 5' RACE reads and collapses them to one entry per CDR3 protein, without DNA. Its table lists roughly 120,000 distinct CDR3 sequences. Material for sequencing was blood T cells: a sorted CD56 or NKG2C T cell subset, CD4+ or CD8+ T cells, or bulk PBMC T cells (not recorded which). This chain connects TRBV3-1 to TRBJ2-1; there is no DNA to check the TCRdb D call of TRBD2. This receptor was obtained from a woman between 18 and 70 years old in good health. The CDR3 spells CASSQDLGLAGANEQFF.